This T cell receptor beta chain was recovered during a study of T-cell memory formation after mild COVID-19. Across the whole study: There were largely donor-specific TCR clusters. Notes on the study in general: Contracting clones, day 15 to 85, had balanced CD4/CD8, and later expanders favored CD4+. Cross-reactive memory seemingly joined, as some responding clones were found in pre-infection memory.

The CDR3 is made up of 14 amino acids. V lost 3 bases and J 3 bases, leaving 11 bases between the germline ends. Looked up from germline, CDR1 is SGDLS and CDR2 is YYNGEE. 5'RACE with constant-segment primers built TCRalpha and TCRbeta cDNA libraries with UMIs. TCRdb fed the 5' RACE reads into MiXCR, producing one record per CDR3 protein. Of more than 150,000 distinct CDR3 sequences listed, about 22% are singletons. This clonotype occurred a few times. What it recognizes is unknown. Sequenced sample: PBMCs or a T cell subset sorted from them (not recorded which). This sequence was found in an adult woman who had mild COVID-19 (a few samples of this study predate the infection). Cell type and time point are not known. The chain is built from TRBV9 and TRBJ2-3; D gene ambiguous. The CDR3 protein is CASSGPGSTDTQYF. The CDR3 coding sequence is TGTGCCAGCAGCGGACCCGGGTCGACAGATACGCAGTATTTT. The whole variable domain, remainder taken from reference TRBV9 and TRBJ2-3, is DSGVTQTPKHLITATGQRVTLRCSPRSGDLSVYWYQQSLDQGLQFLIQYYNGEERAKGNILERFSAQQFPDLHSELNLSSLELGDSALYFCASSGPGSTDTQYFGPGTRLTVL.